A selection of T cell receptor beta chains follows, all from one sample in a study of T cells in Graves' hyperthyroidism and ophthalmopathy. TCRdb independently ran MiXCR on the multiplex PCR reads; one entry per CDR3 protein. Among around 700,000 distinct CDR3 sequences, 18% were seen once, and the ten largest hold 16%. What was sequenced was blood. These receptors were obtained from a woman in her forties or fifties with Graves' hyperthyroidism that later progressed to Graves' ophthalmopathy. Each CDR3 is given with its conserved first and last residue. D genes are given only for firm matches. Part of the rows lack a size; the others show once, few, many or a class for expanded clones.

-	TRBV7-9	TRBJ2-3	TRBD2	CASSFQGGLAGDTQYF	TGTGCCAGCAGCTTTCAAGGGGGACTAGCCGGAGATACGCAGTATTTT
few	TRBV3-1	TRBJ1-3	-	CASSQGSGVLSGNTIYF	TGTGCCAGCAGCCAAGGGTCAGGGGTCCTCTCTGGAAACACCATATATTTT
many	TRBV3-1	TRBJ1-5	-	CASSQGELQPQHF	TGTGCCAGCAGCCAAGGAGAACTCCAGCCCCAGCATTTT
few	TRBV7-8	TRBJ2-7	-	CASSLPLLRDRVSYEQYF	TGTGCCAGCAGCTTACCCCTCCTCCGGGACCGTGTATCCTACGAGCAGTACTTC
-	TRBV29-1	TRBJ2-3	TRBD1	CSVGQGVGDTQYF	TGCAGCGTTGGGCAGGGGGTTGGAGATACGCAGTATTTT
-	TRBV28	TRBJ1-5	-	CASSFPQDGYSNQPQHF	TGTGCCAGCAGTTTCCCCCAGGACGGATATAGCAATCAGCCCCAGCATTTT
many	TRBV5-1	TRBJ1-2	-	CASSLPGADGYTF	TGCGCCAGCAGCTTACCAGGGGCAGATGGCTACACCTTC
many	TRBV30	TRBJ2-5	TRBD1	CAWRGQGQETQYF	TGTGCCTGGAGAGGACAGGGCCAAGAGACCCAGTACTTC
many	TRBV2	TRBJ1-1	-	CASLREGNTEAFF	TGTGCCAGCTTGCGGGAGGGGAACACTGAAGCTTTCTTT
few	TRBV6-1	TRBJ1-4	-	CASSEEGTGGEKLFF	TGTGCCAGCAGTGAAGAGGGGACCGGTGGGGAAAAACTGTTTTTT
many	TRBV20-1	TRBJ1-3	TRBD1	CSAPKTGAGNTIYF	TGCAGTGCGCCAAAGACAGGGGCTGGAAACACCATATATTTT
many	TRBV7-8	TRBJ1-1	-	CASRHDSGTVNTEAFF	TGTGCCAGCCGGCATGATTCCGGGACGGTGAACACTGAAGCTTTCTTT
many	TRBV6-1	TRBJ2-3	TRBD1	CASSHIGQGSSDTQYF	TGTGCCAGCAGTCACATTGGACAGGGGAGTTCAGATACGCAGTATTTT
many	TRBV11-3	TRBJ2-3	-	CASSRNTFTSTDTQYF	TGTGCCAGCAGCCGCAACACCTTTACTAGCACAGATACGCAGTATTTT
many	TRBV11-1	TRBJ1-2	-	CASSLPGAYGYTF	TGTGCCAGCAGCTTGCCGGGGGCCTATGGCTACACCTTC
few	TRBV12-3/TRBV12-4	TRBJ2-7	-	CASSPPSAGQWGDYEQYF	TGTGCCAGCAGTCCCCCGTCAGCGGGACAGTGGGGGGACTACGAGCAGTACTTC
many	TRBV7-8	TRBJ1-1	TRBD1	CASSDRGLVNTEAFF	TGTGCCAGCAGTGACAGGGGGCTAGTGAACACTGAAGCTTTCTTT
few	TRBV6-5	TRBJ2-1	TRBD2	CASSYSSGGDSYNEQFF	TGTGCCAGCAGTTACTCAAGCGGGGGGGACTCCTACAATGAGCAGTTCTTC
few	TRBV11-2	TRBJ2-2	-	CASSLYRAGGELFF	TGTGCCAGCAGCTTATACAGGGCTGGCGGGGAGCTGTTTTTT
many	TRBV11-2	TRBJ1-1	-	CASLDGGSNTEAFF	TGTGCCAGCCTCGACGGCGGCTCGAACACTGAAGCTTTCTTT
many	TRBV7-2	TRBJ2-1	TRBD2	CASSFKTSGGISYNEQFF	TGTGCCAGCAGCTTCAAGACTAGCGGGGGTATCTCCTACAATGAGCAGTTCTTC
many	TRBV30	TRBJ2-1	-	CAWSPSPYNEQFF	TGTGCCTGGAGTCCCAGTCCCTACAATGAGCAGTTCTTC
many	TRBV7-9	TRBJ2-5	-	CASSLVMGQGTQYF	TGTGCCAGCAGCTTAGTAATGGGCCAGGGGACCCAGTACTTC
-	TRBV12-3/TRBV12-4	TRBJ2-7	TRBD1	CASSLRGQYEQYF	TGTGCCAGCAGTTTAAGGGGGCAGTACGAGCAGTACTTC
-	TRBV7-2	TRBJ1-5	-	CASSDGQSYQPQHF	TGTGCCAGCAGCGACGGACAGAGTTATCAGCCCCAGCATTTT
-	TRBV12-3/TRBV12-4	TRBJ2-1	TRBD2	CASSLFSGGAGSYNEQFF	TGTGCCAGCAGTTTATTTAGCGGGGGGGCCGGGTCCTACAATGAGCAGTTCTTC
many	TRBV20-1	TRBJ1-1	-	CSARGRRGTEAFF	TGCAGTGCTCGGGGACGCCGGGGAACTGAAGCTTTCTTT
many	TRBV11-2	TRBJ1-2	-	CASSQTTGQPFYGYTF	TGTGCCAGCAGCCAAACCACTGGACAGCCCTTCTATGGCTACACCTTC